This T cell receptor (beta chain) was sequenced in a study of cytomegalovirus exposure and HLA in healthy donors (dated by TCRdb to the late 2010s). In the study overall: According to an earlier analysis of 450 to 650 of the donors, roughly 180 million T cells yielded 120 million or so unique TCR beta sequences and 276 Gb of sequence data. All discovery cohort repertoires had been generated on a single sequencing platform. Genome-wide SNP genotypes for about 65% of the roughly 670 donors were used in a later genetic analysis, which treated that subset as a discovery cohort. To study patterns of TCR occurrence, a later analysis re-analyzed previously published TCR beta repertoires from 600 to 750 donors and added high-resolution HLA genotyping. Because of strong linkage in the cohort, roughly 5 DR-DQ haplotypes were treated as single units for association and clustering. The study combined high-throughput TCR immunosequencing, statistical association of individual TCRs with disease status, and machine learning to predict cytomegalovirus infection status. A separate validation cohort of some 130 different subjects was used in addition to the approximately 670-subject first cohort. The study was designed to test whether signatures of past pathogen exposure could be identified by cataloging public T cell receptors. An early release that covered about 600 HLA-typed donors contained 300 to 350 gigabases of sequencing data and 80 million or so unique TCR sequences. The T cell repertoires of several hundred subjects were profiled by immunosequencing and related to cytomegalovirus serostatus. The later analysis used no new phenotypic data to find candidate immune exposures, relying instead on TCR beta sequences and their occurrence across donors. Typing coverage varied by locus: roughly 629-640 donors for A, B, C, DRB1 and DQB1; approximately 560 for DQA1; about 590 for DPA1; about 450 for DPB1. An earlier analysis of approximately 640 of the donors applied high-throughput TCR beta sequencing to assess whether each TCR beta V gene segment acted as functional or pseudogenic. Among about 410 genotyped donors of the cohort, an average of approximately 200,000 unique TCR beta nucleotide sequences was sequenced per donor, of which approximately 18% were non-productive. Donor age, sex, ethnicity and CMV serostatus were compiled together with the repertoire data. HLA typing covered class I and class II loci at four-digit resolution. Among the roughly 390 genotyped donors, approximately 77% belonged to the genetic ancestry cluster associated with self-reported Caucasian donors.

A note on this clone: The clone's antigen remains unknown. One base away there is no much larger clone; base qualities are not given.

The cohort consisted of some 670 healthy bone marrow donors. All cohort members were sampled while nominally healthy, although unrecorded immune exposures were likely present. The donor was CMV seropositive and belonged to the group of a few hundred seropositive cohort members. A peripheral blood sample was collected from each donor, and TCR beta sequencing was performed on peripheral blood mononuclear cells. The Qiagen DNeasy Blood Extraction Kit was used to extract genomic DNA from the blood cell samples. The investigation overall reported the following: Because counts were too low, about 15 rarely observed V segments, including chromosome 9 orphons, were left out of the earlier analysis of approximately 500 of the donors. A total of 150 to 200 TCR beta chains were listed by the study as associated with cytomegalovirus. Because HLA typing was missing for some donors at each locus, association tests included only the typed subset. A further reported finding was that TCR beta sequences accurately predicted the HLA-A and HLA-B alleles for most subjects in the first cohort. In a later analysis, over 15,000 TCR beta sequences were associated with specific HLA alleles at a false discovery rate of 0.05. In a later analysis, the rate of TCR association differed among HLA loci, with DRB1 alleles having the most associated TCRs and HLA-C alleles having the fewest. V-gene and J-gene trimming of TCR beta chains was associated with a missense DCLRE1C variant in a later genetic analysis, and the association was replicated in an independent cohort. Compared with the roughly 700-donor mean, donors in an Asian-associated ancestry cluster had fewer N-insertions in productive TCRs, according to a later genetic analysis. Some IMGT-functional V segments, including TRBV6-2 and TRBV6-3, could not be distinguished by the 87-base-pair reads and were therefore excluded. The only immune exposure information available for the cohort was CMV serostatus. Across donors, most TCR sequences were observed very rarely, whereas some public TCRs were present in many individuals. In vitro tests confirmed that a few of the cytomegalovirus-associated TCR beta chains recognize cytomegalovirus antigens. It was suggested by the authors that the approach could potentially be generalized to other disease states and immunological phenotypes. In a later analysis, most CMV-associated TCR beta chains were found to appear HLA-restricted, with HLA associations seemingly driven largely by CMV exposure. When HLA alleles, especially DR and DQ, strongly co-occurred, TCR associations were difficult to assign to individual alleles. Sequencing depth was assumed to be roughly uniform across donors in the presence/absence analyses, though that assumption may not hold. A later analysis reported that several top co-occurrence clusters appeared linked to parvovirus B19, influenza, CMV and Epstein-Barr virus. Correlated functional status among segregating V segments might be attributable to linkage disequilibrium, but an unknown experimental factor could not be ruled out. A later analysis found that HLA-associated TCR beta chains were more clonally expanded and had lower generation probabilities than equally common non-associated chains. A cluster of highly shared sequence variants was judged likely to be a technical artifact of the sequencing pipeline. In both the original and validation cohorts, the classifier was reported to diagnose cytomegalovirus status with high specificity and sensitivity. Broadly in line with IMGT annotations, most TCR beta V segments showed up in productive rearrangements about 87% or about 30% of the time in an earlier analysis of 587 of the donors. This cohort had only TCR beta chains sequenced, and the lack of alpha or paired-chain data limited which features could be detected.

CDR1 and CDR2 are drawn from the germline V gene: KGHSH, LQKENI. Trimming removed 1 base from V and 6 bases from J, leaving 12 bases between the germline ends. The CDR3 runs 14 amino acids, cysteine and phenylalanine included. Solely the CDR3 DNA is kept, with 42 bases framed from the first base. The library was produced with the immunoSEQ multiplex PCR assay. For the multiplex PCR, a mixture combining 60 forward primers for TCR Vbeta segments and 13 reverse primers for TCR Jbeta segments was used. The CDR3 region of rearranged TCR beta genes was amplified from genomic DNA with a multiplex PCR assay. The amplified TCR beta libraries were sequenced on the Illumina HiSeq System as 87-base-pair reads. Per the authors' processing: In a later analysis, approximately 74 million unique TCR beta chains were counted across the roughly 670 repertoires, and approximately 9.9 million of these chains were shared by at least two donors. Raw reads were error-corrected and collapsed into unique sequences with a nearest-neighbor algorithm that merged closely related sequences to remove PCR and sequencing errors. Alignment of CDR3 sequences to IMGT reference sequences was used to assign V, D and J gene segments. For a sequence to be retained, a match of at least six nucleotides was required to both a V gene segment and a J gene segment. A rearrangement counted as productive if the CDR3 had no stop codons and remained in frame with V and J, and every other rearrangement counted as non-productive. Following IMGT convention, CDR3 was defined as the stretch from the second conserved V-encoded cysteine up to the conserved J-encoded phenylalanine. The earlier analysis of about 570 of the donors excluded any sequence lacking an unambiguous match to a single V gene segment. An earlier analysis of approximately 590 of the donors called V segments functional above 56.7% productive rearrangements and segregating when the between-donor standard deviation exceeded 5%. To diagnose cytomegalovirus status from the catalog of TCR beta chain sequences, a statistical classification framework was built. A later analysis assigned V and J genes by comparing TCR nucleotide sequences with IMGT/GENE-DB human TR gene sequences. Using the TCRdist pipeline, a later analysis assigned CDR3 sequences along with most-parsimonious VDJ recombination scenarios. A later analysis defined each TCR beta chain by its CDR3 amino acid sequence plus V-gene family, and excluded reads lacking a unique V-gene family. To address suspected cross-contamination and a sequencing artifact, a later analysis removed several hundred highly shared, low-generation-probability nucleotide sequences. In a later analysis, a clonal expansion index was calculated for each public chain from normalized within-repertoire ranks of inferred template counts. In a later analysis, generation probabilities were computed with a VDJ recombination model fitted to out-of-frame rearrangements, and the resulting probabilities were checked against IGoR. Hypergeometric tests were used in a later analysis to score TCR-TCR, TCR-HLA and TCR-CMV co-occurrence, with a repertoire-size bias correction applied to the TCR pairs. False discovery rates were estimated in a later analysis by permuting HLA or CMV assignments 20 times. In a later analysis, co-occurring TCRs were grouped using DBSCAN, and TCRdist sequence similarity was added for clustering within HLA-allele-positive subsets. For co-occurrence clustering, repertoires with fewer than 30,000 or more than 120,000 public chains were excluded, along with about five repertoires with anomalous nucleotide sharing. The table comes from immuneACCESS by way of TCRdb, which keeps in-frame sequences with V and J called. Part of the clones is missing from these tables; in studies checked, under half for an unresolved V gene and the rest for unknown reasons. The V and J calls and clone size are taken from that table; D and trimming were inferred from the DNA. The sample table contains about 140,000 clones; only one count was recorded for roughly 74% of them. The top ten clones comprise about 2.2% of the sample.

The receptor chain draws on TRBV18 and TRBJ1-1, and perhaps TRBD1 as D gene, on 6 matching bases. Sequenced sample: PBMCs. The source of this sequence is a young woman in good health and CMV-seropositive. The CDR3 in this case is CASSPQQGLSEAFF. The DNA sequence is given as TGTGCCAGCTCACCACAACAGGGTCTCTCTGAAGCTTTCTTT.